This T cell receptor (beta chain) was found in a study of T cell responses to AZD1222 COVID-19 vaccine. Profiled with immunoSEQ multiplex PCR; TCRdb holds only in-frame clones, not every one. The table lists about 130,000 clones, 80% to 90% of them singletons. On this clone: The antigen is undetermined.

General study points: Spike-specific TCR breadth and depth both grew after two AZD1222 doses.

CDR3 length: 13 amino acids. V lost 7 bases and J 7 bases, leaving 11 bases between the germline ends. Looked up from germline, CDR1 is SGHTA and CDR2 is FQGNSA. The origin of this receptor is an adult in good health. This chain uses TRBV7-2 with TRBJ1-6; no definite D call. Sequenced material: peripheral blood, taken on day 0 of AZD1222 vaccination. The CDR3 region has the DNA TGTGCCAGCAACTCTATTAGGAATTCACCCCTCCACTTT. Protein product: CASNSIRNSPLHF.